Below, 21 T cell receptor beta chains from the same sample are listed, as sequenced in a study of vaccination and CD4 T cells after COVID-19. The Oncomine TCR Beta short-read assay was what sequenced the DNA obtained from cultured CD4+ T cells. TCRdb ran MiXCR on the PCR reads and lists one entry per CDR3 protein. The sample has under 20,000 distinct CDR3 sequences, approximately 78% seen once. Antigen specificity for these receptors is unknown. The treatment was: approximately 11-day PBMC culture with coronavirus spike peptide pools or control peptides (ViraFEST assay). Sequenced material: CD4+ T cells from blood, cultured in vitro, taken after SARS-CoV-2 vaccination. The receptors here all came from a human donor who received a COVID-19 vaccine.

This clonotype was seen once. The chain couples TRBV6-5 to TRBJ2-2; the match to TRBD1 covers 7 bases. The CDR3 runs 15 residues. Germline CDR1 MNHEY, CDR2 SVGAGI. The V and J ends lost 4 bases and 6 bases, in that order; junction bases with no gene match: 8. The CDR3 protein is CASSLDRRSAGELFF. Here the CDR3 DNA reads TGTGCCAGCAGTTTGGACAGGAGGTCCGCCGGGGAGCTGTTTTTT.

Only one count was recorded for this clonotype. The chain couples TRBV30 to TRBJ1-2, with a possible D match to TRBD1 (6 bases). Germline CDR1 and CDR2: GTSNPN and SVGIG (reference sequence). This CDR3 has 12 amino acids. V was shortened by 1 base and J by 5 bases, with 8 bases between the two germline ends. CDR3 protein: CAWSAGAYGYTF. The CDR3 nucleotides read TGTGCCTGGAGTGCAGGGGCGTATGGCTACACCTTC.

The table lists this clonotype with a count of one. This chain connects TRBV30 to TRBJ2-3; 8 bases fit TRBD2. V shed 0 bases and J 4 bases; nucleotides not matched to a gene: 0. The length of the CDR3 is 13 residues. Germline-derived CDR1 and CDR2 are GTSNPN and SVGIG (reference sequence). The CDR3 reads CAWSVSGADTQYF. The CDR3 region has the DNA TGTGCCTGGAGTGTTAGCGGGGCAGATACGCAGTATTTT.

V gene TRBV11-3 combines with J gene TRBJ1-1, with TRBD1 as a possible D gene (6 bases). Deletions cut 7 bases from V and 2 bases from J, with 8 bases between. CDR1 SGHNT and CDR2 YENEEA come from the germline V gene. The CDR3 loop spans 12 amino acids. The CDR3 DNA is TGTGCCAGCAACAGGGCCAACACTGAAGCTTTCTTT. As protein: CASNRANTEAFF. The complete variable domain, with remaining parts taken from reference TRBV11-3 and TRBJ1-1, reads EAGVVQSPRYKIIEKKQPVAFWCNPISGHNTLYWYLQNLGQGPELLIRYENEEAVDDSQLPKDRFSAERLKGVDSTLKIQPAELGDSAVYLCASNRANTEAFFGQGTRLTVV.

The V call is TRBV2, the J call TRBJ2-2; 10 positions match TRBD2. The trim removed 7 bases at V and 1 base at J, leaving 3 bases unmatched. The germline V gene has CDR1 SNHLY and CDR2 FYNNEI. This CDR3 contains 15 residues. The chain's CDR3 is CASTRLAGNTGELFF. DNA of the CDR3: TGTGCCAGCACTAGACTAGCGGGGAACACCGGGGAGCTGTTTTTT.

Here the CDR3 reads CASSDPGSQETQYF. CDR3 coding DNA: TGTGCCAGCAGCGATCCGGGTTCCCAAGAGACCCAGTACTTC. This chain links TRBV12-1 with TRBJ2-5; the table's D gene call, TRBD1, was not cross checked with the DNA. TRBV12-1 has pseudogene status. The CDR3 covers 14 residues.

The rearrangement uses TRBV6-5 and TRBJ2-7, with TRBD1 identical over 9 bases. Germline values: CDR1 MNHEY, CDR2 SVGAGI. V shed 0 bases and J 6 bases; nucleotides not matched to a gene: 6. The CDR3 spans 15 residues. CDR3 residues: CASSYSRGQGVEQYF. In nucleotides, the CDR3 is TGTGCCAGCAGTTACTCGAGGGGACAGGGAGTCGAGCAGTACTTC.

This chain uses TRBV6-1 with TRBJ1-5, with D possibly TRBD1 on 5 matching bases. The V and J ends lost 7 bases and 0 bases respectively, with 16 bases between them. The germline gives CDR1 MNHNS, CDR2 SASEGT. This CDR3 is 16 amino acids long. This chain's CDR3 is CASKRRGGLSNQPQHF. In DNA form, the CDR3 reads TGTGCCAGCAAAAGGCGGGGGGGTCTTAGCAATCAGCCCCAGCATTTT.

The chain recombines TRBV20-1 with TRBJ2-5; 7 bases line up with TRBD2. The CDR3 is 13 residues long. Losses at the gene ends were 6 bases for V and 4 bases for J; bases not matched to a gene: 8. CDR1 is DFQATT, CDR2 SNEGSKA, per germline (reference sequence). The CDR3 sequence is CSAPRTGGETQYF. As DNA, the CDR3 is TGCAGTGCCCCCCGGACGGGAGGAGAGACCCAGTACTTC.

V is TRBV2 and J is TRBJ2-5, with 16 bases that match TRBD2. CDR3 length: 16 residues. The V segment lost 5 bases and the J segment 5 bases; nucleotides outside the gene matches: 5. Germline values: CDR1 SNHLY, CDR2 FYNNEI. The CDR3 DNA reads as TGTGCCAGCAGTCCGGGACTAGCGGGGGGGGTGGAGACCCAGTACTTC. Protein: CASSPGLAGGVETQYF.

The V and J genes are TRBV6-5 and TRBJ1-2, with TRBD1 matching over 11 bases. J lost 5 bases, V lost 2 bases, and 4 bases had no gene match. This CDR3 is built from 15 residues. Germline lookup yields CDR1 MNHEY and CDR2 SVGAGI. The CDR3 bases are TGTGCCAGCAGTTACGCTGGGACAGGGGGGTATGGCTACACCTTC. Its translation is CASSYAGTGGYGYTF.

The rearrangement uses TRBV19 and TRBJ1-4, with TRBD1 as a possible D gene (6 bases). Germline V lookup: CDR1 LNHDA, CDR2 SQIVND (reference sequence). V shed 7 bases and J shed 4 bases, with 16 bases lying between them. The CDR3 runs 15 residues. The chain's CDR3 is CASNPQGPRNEKLFF. In nucleotides, the CDR3 is TGTGCCAGTAACCCACAGGGACCCCGTAATGAAAAACTGTTTTTT. Drawing the rest from reference TRBV19 and TRBJ1-4, the complete variable domain is DGGITQSPKYLFRKEGQNVTLSCEQNLNHDAMYWYRQDPGQGLRLIYYSQIVNDFQKGDIAEGYSVSREKKESFPLTVTSAQKNPTAFYLCASNPQGPRNEKLFFGSGTQLSVL.

The V gene is TRBV11-3, the J gene TRBJ2-7, with 11 bases lining up with TRBD1. This CDR3 is built from 15 residues. The ends lost 8 bases at V and 2 bases at J; junction bases unmatched: 8. CDR1 is SGHNT and CDR2 is YENEEA in the germline V gene. CDR3 in DNA: TGTGCCAGCGGCGCCCCGGGACAGGGGGCCTACGAGCAGTACTTC. Encoded protein: CASGAPGQGAYEQYF. The complete variable domain, with remaining parts taken from reference TRBV11-3 and TRBJ2-7, reads EAGVVQSPRYKIIEKKQPVAFWCNPISGHNTLYWYLQNLGQGPELLIRYENEEAVDDSQLPKDRFSAERLKGVDSTLKIQPAELGDSAVYLCASGAPGQGAYEQYFGPGTRLTVT.

This clonotype showed up just a few times. The chain combines TRBV20-1 with TRBJ2-7; 9 bases map to TRBD1. The CDR3 spans 13 residues. J was trimmed by 1 base and V by 6 bases; bases with no gene match: 4. Germline CDR1 is DFQATT and CDR2 is SNEGSKA (reference sequence). The CDR3 protein is CSAGTGISYEQYF. The CDR3 DNA is TGCAGTGCAGGGACAGGGATTTCCTACGAGCAGTACTTC.

This chain links TRBV6-5 with TRBJ2-7; no definite D call. Trimming took off 4 bases at V and 7 bases at J, with 11 bases between the two ends. CDR1 MNHEY and CDR2 SVGAGI come from the germline V gene. This CDR3 is built from 12 residues. CDR3 sequence: CASSSPVSEQYF. CDR3 DNA: TGTGCCAGCAGTTCCCCCGTGTCGGAGCAGTACTTC.

The chain employs TRBV20-1 and TRBJ2-2, with 7 bases that match TRBD1. J was trimmed by 5 bases and V by 2 bases; bases with no gene match: 5. The CDR3 is 14 residues long. CDR1 and CDR2 (germline): DFQATT, SNEGSKA (reference sequence). CDR3 sequence (DNA): TGCAGTGCTAGACCGACAGGGCGGACCGGGGAGCTGTTTTTT. It encodes CSARPTGRTGELFF.

The rearrangement links TRBV20-1 to TRBJ2-5; possibly TRBD1 or TRBD2 for D (6 bases each). This CDR3 has 12 residues. Germline CDR1 and CDR2: DFQATT and SNEGSKA (reference sequence). V lost 5 bases to trimming and J lost 7 bases, with 14 bases between them. The CDR3 is CSAGQLGGTQYF. The CDR3 region has the DNA TGCAGTGCTGGACAGTTGGGGGGGACCCAGTACTTC.

This rearrangement joins TRBV28 to TRBJ1-1, with a tentative D call TRBD1 (6 bases). The CDR3 totals 15 residues. The germline CDR1 and CDR2 sequences are MDHEN and SYDVKM. V lost 3 bases and J lost 4, with 15 bases in between. Here the CDR3 reads CASSFGRGFGTEAFF. CDR3 sequence (DNA): TGTGCCAGCAGTTTTGGCAGGGGATTTGGCACTGAAGCTTTCTTT.

The chain has TRBV20-1 and TRBJ2-3; tentative D call: TRBD1 (6 bases). CDR1 is DFQATT, CDR2 SNEGSKA, per germline (reference sequence). The CDR3 consists of 13 residues. V was shortened by 4 bases and J by 2 bases, with 10 bases between the two germline ends. In nucleotides, the CDR3 is TGCAGTGCTAACAGGGAAAACACAGATACGCAGTATTTT. Translation: CSANRENTDTQYF.

This clonotype has more than one count but fewer than ten. The chain is built from TRBV25-1 and TRBJ1-5; D possibly corresponds to TRBD1 (6 bases). V lost 5 bases and J lost 3, with 20 bases in between. The CDR3 spans 17 residues. Per the germline V gene, CDR1 is MGHDK and CDR2 is SYGVNS. The CDR3 sequence is CASSPLGGTQHNQPQHF. CDR3 DNA sequence: TGTGCCAGCAGTCCCCTTGGGGGGACACAACACAATCAGCCCCAGCATTTT.

The chain combines TRBV11-2 with TRBJ1-3; 9 positions agree with TRBD1. The CDR3 sequence is 15 residues long. The germline CDR1 and CDR2 sequences are SGHAT and FQNNGV. J lost 6 bases, V lost 5 bases, and 8 bases had no gene match. The chain's CDR3 is CASSKGTGSVNTIYF. The CDR3 DNA follows: TGTGCCAGCAGCAAAGGGACAGGGTCAGTAAACACCATATATTTT.